This TCR beta chain was profiled in a study of blood T cell repertoires in COVID-19. Background on the study: Whether acute or convalescent, the COVID-19 samples came from the United States, Italy and Spain.

V lost 0 bases to trimming and J lost 2 bases, with 4 bases between them. The germline V gene encodes CDR1 KGHSH and CDR2 LQKENI. The CDR3 is 13 residues long. As originally analysed: Researchers report that nucleated cell counts were estimated from reference gene primer amplification. Measured with immunoSEQ multiplex PCR; TCRdb has only the in-frame clones, and not every one. V and J calls and clone size are those listed in that table; D and trimming were worked out from the DNA. The sample shows 97,000 or so clones, 81% of them seen only once. The sample consisted of peripheral blood. The J gene is TRBJ1-1, the V gene TRBV18; no firm D call. The clonotype comes from a man aged 55 to 69 with acute or convalescent COVID-19. In DNA form, the CDR3 reads TGTGCCAGCTCACCACCATCAAACACTGAAGCTTTCTTT. Its translation is CASSPPSNTEAFF.